A selection of T cell receptor beta chains follows, all from one sample in a study of blood T cell repertoires in COVID-19. Here immunoSEQ multiplex PCR was the method, and the copy in TCRdb shows in-frame clones only, minus some. The sample lists about 36,000 clones; 78% were seen once. Sequenced sample: peripheral blood. These receptors all stem from a man between 60 and 75 years old with acute or convalescent COVID-19. CDR3s include the opening cysteine and the closing phenylalanine or tryptophan. D genes are given only for firm matches. The size entry is marked missing in some rows and otherwise reads once, few, many or a size class.

V	J	size	D	CDR3	DNA
TRBV2	TRBJ1-1	once	NA	CASRERTREAFF	TGTGCCAGCAGGGAGCGGACGCGTGAAGCTTTCTTT
TRBV15	TRBJ2-7	NA	TRBD1	CATSRGTGPTYEQYF	TGTGCCACCAGCAGAGGGACAGGGCCGACCTACGAGCAGTACTTC
TRBV5-6	TRBJ2-7	NA	TRBD1	CASSSLGQGFDEQYF	TGTGCCAGCAGCTCTCTGGGACAGGGTTTTGACGAGCAGTACTTC
TRBV6-5	TRBJ2-3	NA	TRBD2	CASRLAGTDTQYF	TGTGCCAGCAGACTAGCGGGTACAGATACGCAGTATTTT
TRBV6-1	TRBJ2-1	NA	TRBD2	CASSEVAGGSNEQFF	TGTGCCAGCAGTGAAGTAGCGGGAGGTAGCAATGAGCAGTTCTTC
TRBV18	TRBJ1-3	NA	NA	CASSPVPGTGNTIYF	TGTGCCAGCTCACCTGTTCCGGGGACTGGAAACACCATATATTTT
TRBV20-1	TRBJ1-6	NA	NA	CSASGGVENSPLHF	TGCAGTGCTAGTGGAGGCGTTGAGAATTCACCCCTCCACTTT
TRBV30	TRBJ1-4	once	TRBD1	CAWAPGTGLNEKLFF	TGTGCCTGGGCTCCCGGGACAGGACTTAATGAAAAACTGTTTTTT
TRBV6-5	TRBJ1-1	NA	NA	CASSKLGQNTEAFF	TGTGCCAGCAGTAAATTGGGACAGAACACTGAAGCTTTCTTT
TRBV28	TRBJ2-3	medium-sized	NA	CATVPISGPGADTQYF	TGTGCCACCGTACCTATTTCAGGACCAGGGGCAGATACGCAGTATTTT
TRBV10-3	TRBJ2-3	few	TRBD2	CAIRQGTSGTTDTQYF	TGTGCCATCAGACAAGGGACTAGCGGGACGACAGATACGCAGTATTTT
TRBV6-5	TRBJ1-2	few	TRBD1	CASSTGGGYGYTF	TGTGCCAGCAGCACAGGGGGCGGCTATGGCTACACCTTC
TRBV19	TRBJ2-5	NA	NA	CASMGETQYF	TGTGCCAGTATGGGCGAGACCCAGTACTTC
TRBV6-5	TRBJ2-7	NA	NA	CASRMGGQAYEQYF	TGTGCCAGCAGGATGGGGGGGCAGGCCTACGAGCAGTACTTC
TRBV5-5	TRBJ2-4	NA	TRBD1	CASSLGQGSVFDIQYF	TGTGCCAGCAGCCTGGGACAGGGTAGTGTTTTCGACATTCAGTACTTC
TRBV11-3	TRBJ2-5	NA	NA	CASSLTAGQETQYF	TGTGCCAGCAGCTTAACGGCGGGCCAAGAGACCCAGTACTTC
TRBV28	TRBJ1-5	few	NA	CASRRGQGPSNQPQHF	TGTGCCAGCAGGAGGGGACAAGGACCCAGTAATCAGCCCCAGCATTTT
TRBV5-1	TRBJ2-7	NA	TRBD1	CASSRDRGVDEQYF	TGCGCCAGCAGTAGGGACAGGGGAGTGGACGAGCAGTACTTC
TRBV19	TRBJ2-3	NA	NA	CASSMGGVVDTQYF	TGTGCCAGTAGTATGGGGGGAGTCGTAGATACGCAGTATTTT
TRBV7-6	TRBJ2-3	NA	NA	CASSSTAQGTDTQYF	TGTGCCAGCAGCTCAACAGCACAGGGAACAGATACGCAGTATTTT
TRBV5-4	TRBJ2-2	NA	TRBD2	CASSSGLAENTGELFF	TGTGCCAGCAGCTCTGGACTAGCGGAGAACACCGGGGAGCTGTTTTTT
TRBV10-3	TRBJ2-7	NA	TRBD2	CAISRSGTSGSNSYEQYF	TGTGCCATCAGCCGTTCCGGGACTAGCGGATCAAATTCCTACGAGCAGTACTTC
TRBV7-6	TRBJ2-2	NA	NA	CASSLRREGAGELFF	TGTGCCAGCAGCTTGCGGCGGGAAGGCGCCGGGGAGCTGTTTTTT
TRBV5-8	TRBJ2-5	NA	TRBD2	CASSLVRERKTQYF	TGTGCCAGCAGCTTGGTGCGGGAGCGGAAGACCCAGTACTTC
TRBV27	TRBJ2-1	NA	NA	CASSWIRDMYDNEQFF	TGTGCCAGCAGTTGGATCCGGGACATGTACGACAATGAGCAGTTCTTC
TRBV5-4	TRBJ2-7	NA	TRBD1	CASSLALTGSGEQYF	TGTGCCAGCAGCTTGGCCCTGACAGGGTCGGGGGAGCAGTACTTC
TRBV12-3/TRBV12-4	TRBJ2-5	NA	NA	CASSLGAQETQYF	TGTGCCAGCAGTTTAGGGGCTCAAGAGACCCAGTACTTC
TRBV9	TRBJ1-6	NA	NA	CASSVFNSYNSPLHF	TGTGCCAGCAGCGTATTCAACTCCTATAATTCACCCCTCCACTTT
TRBV6-5	TRBJ1-4	NA	NA	CASISRSTNEKLFF	TGTGCCAGCATTAGCAGATCAACTAATGAAAAACTGTTTTTT
TRBV6-1	TRBJ1-3	NA	NA	CASSEGRVGNTIYF	TGTGCCAGCAGTGAAGGCAGGGTTGGAAACACCATATATTTT
TRBV25-1	TRBJ2-1	NA	NA	CASSPSKLTGNEQFF	TGTGCCAGCAGCCCATCAAAACTCACAGGGAATGAGCAGTTCTTC
TRBV27	TRBJ1-5	NA	NA	CASSQEGNQPQHF	TGTGCCAGCAGTCAGGAGGGTAATCAGCCCCAGCATTTT
TRBV28	TRBJ2-7	NA	NA	CASVSSFEQYF	TGTGCCAGCGTTTCGAGTTTCGAGCAGTACTTC
TRBV28	TRBJ1-4	few	NA	CASWAASNEKLFF	TGTGCCAGCTGGGCAGCCTCTAATGAAAAACTGTTTTTT
TRBV9	TRBJ2-3	NA	TRBD2	CASSEAGGITDTQYF	TGTGCCAGCAGCGAGGCGGGAGGGATCACAGATACGCAGTATTTT
TRBV2	TRBJ2-1	NA	NA	CASSEVGQGNEQFF	TGTGCCAGCAGTGAAGTCGGGCAGGGCAATGAGCAGTTCTTC
TRBV6-5	TRBJ2-2	once	NA	CASSYNPGGETGELFF	TGTGCCAGCAGTTACAATCCGGGGGGCGAAACCGGGGAGCTGTTTTTT
TRBV30	TRBJ2-3	few	TRBD2	CAWTSGRTDTQYF	TGTGCCTGGACTAGCGGCCGCACAGATACGCAGTATTTT
TRBV6-1	TRBJ2-5	NA	NA	CASSENWAGYQETQYF	TGTGCCAGCAGTGAAAACTGGGCGGGATATCAAGAGACCCAGTACTTC
TRBV30	TRBJ1-4	NA	NA	CAWRQRGATNEKLFF	TGTGCCTGGAGGCAACGGGGGGCAACTAATGAAAAACTGTTTTTT
TRBV2	TRBJ2-7	NA	TRBD2	CASLESLAGAYEQYF	TGTGCCAGCCTAGAGTCACTAGCGGGGGCCTACGAGCAGTACTTC
TRBV28	TRBJ1-3	few	NA	CASSLSLSTVGNTIYF	TGTGCCAGCAGTTTAAGTCTTTCGACAGTGGGAAACACCATATATTTT
TRBV28	TRBJ1-4	NA	NA	CASSLNGLGEKLFF	TGTGCCAGCAGTTTAAACGGACTAGGTGAAAAACTGTTTTTT
TRBV23-1	TRBJ2-5	NA	NA	CASSQGRHAETQYF	TGCGCCAGCAGTCAGGGCAGGCATGCAGAGACCCAGTACTTC
TRBV5-1	TRBJ1-3	NA	NA	CASSLQQGYSGNTIYF	TGCGCCAGCAGCTTGCAACAGGGCTACTCTGGAAACACCATATATTTT
TRBV5-1	TRBJ2-7	NA	NA	CASRPDRHEQYF	TGCGCCAGCAGGCCGGACAGACACGAGCAGTACTTC
TRBV12-3/TRBV12-4	TRBJ2-5	NA	TRBD1	CASSWDRQETQYF	TGTGCCAGCAGTTGGGACAGGCAAGAGACCCAGTACTTC
TRBV4-3	TRBJ2-5	NA	TRBD2	CASSQDFGTSGTRQETQYF	TGCGCCAGCAGCCAAGATTTCGGGACTAGCGGGACCCGACAAGAGACCCAGTACTTC
TRBV2	TRBJ2-3	NA	TRBD2	CASSPGLADTDTQYF	TGTGCCAGCAGCCCGGGACTAGCGGACACAGATACGCAGTATTTT
TRBV30	TRBJ2-1	NA	TRBD1	CAWRDRVDEQFF	TGTGCCTGGAGAGACAGGGTCGATGAGCAGTTCTTC
TRBV3-1/TRBV3-2	TRBJ2-7	few	TRBD2	CASSQVTRGGAMAEQYF	TGTGCCAGCAGCCAAGTGACTCGGGGGGGTGCCATGGCCGAGCAGTACTTC
TRBV16	TRBJ2-1	many	TRBD1	CASSQDRGHEQFF	TGTGCCAGCAGCCAAGACAGGGGACATGAGCAGTTCTTC
TRBV7-2	TRBJ2-3	NA	TRBD1	CASSADLGTGPSTDTQYF	TGTGCCAGCAGCGCCGACCTCGGGACAGGGCCTAGCACAGATACGCAGTATTTT
TRBV4-2	TRBJ2-7	NA	TRBD1	CASSQDGGQGSVNEQYF	TGTGCCAGCAGCCAAGATGGGGGACAGGGGAGTGTCAACGAGCAGTACTTC
TRBV2	TRBJ1-2	NA	TRBD1	CASRGQPYGYTF	TGTGCCAGCAGGGGACAGCCCTATGGCTACACCTTC
TRBV7-2	TRBJ2-3	NA	TRBD1	CASSHRGQVLSTDTQYF	TGTGCCAGCAGCCACCGCGGACAGGTACTAAGCACAGATACGCAGTATTTT